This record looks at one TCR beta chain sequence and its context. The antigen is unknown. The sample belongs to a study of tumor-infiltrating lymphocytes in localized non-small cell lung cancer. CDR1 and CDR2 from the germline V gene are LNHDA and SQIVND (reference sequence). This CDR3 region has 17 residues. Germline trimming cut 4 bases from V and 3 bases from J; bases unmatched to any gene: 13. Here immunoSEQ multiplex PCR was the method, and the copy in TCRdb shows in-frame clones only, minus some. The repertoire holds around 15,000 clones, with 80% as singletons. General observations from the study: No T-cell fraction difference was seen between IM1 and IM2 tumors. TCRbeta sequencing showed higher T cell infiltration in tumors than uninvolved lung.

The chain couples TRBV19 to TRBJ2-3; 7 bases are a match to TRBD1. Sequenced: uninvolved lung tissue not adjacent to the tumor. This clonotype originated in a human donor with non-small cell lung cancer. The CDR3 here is CASSTYPGQSGTDTQYF. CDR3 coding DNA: TGTGCCAGTAGTACCTACCCGGGACAGAGTGGAACAGATACGCAGTATTTT.